This T cell receptor beta chain was profiled in a study of T cell responses to AZD1222 COVID-19 vaccine. Remarks on this clone: Its antigen is undetermined.

Profiling relied on immunoSEQ multiplex PCR, and the TCRdb table lists in-frame clones only, not all of them. This table holds about 120,000 clones, over 75% found once. Study-wide results and caveats: Donors skewed white British and female; clonal diversity was possibly underestimated.

The germline V gene has CDR1 WSHSY and CDR2 SAAADI. CDR3 length equals 18 residues. After removal of 3 bases from V and 5 bases from J, the junction contained 14 bases not matched to a gene. This TCR was recovered from an adult in good health. The sample here was peripheral blood, taken on day 0 of AZD1222 vaccination. The J gene is TRBJ2-5, the V gene TRBV10-2, with 11 bases fitting TRBD2. DNA for the CDR3: TGCGCCAGCAGTGACTCCACTAGCGGGAGAAGTTGGAGGGAGACCCAGTACTTC. It is translated as CASSDSTSGRSWRETQYF.